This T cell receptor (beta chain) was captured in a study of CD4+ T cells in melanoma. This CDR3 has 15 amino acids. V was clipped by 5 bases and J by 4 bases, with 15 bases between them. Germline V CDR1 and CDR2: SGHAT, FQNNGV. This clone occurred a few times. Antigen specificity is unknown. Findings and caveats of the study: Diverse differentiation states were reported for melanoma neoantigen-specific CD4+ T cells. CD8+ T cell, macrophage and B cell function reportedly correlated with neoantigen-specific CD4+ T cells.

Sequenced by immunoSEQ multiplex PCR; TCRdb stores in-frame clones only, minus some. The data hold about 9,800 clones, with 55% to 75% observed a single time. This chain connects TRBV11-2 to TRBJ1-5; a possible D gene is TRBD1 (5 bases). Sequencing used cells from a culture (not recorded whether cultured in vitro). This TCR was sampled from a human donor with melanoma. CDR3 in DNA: TGTGCCAGCAGCGTGAATAGTGGGGGGAATCAGCCCCAGCATTTT. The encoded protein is CASSVNSGGNQPQHF.